This TCR beta chain comes out of a study of CD8+CD57+ T cells in acquired aplastic anemia. This clonotype came up a few times. Patients selected for sequencing had displayed CD8+CD57+ cell expansion by flow cytometry. It was genomic DNA that served as the template for profiling TCR beta VDJ and CDR3. TCRdb passed the reads through MiXCR, listing each CDR3 protein once. Of 130,000 or so distinct CDR3 sequences in the sample, less than 50% were seen once. This CDR3 region has 14 residues. The ends were cut back, 7 bases at V and 0 bases at J, with 9 bases in the middle. Germline V lookup: CDR1 MDHEN, CDR2 SYDVKM.

The sequence was obtained from a human donor with aplastic anemia. The specimen sequenced was sorted CD4+, CD8+, or CD8+CD57+ T cells (not recorded which) from PBMCs. The rearrangement uses TRBV28 and TRBJ2-2, with a weak D call TRBD2 (5 bases). DNA of the CDR3: TGTGCCAGCACCCAACTAGCGAACACCGGGGAGCTGTTTTTT. This encodes CASTQLANTGELFF.